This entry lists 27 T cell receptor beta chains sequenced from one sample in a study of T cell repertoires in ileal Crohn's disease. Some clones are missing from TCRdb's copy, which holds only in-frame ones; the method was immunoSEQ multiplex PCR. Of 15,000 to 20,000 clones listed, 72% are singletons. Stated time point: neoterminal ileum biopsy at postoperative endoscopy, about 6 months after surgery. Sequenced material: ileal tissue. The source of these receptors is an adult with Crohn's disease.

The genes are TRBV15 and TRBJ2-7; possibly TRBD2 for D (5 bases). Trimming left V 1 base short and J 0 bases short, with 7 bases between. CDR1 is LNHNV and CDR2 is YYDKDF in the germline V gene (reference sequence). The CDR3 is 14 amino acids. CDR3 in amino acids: CATSRGGSSYEQYF. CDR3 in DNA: TGTGCCACCAGCAGAGGAGGGAGCTCCTACGAGCAGTACTTC.

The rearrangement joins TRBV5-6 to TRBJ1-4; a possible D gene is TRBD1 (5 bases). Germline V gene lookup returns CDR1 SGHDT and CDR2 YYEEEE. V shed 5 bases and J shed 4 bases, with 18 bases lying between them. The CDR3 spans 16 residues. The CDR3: CASSPNCRALNEKLFF. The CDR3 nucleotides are TGTGCCAGCAGTCCTAATTGCAGGGCTCTTAATGAAAAACTGTTTTTT. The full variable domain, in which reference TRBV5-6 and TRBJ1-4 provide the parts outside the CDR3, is DAGVTQSPTHLIKTRGQQVTLRCSPKSGHDTVSWYQQALGQGPQFIFQYYEEEERQRGNFPDRFSGHQFPNYSSELNVNALLLGDSALYLCASSPNCRALNEKLFFGSGTQLSVL.

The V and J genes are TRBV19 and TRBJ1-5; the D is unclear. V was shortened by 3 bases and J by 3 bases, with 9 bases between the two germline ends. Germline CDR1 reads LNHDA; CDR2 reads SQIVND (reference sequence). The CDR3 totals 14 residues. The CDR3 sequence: CASSISTFNQPQHF. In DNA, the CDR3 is TGTGCCAGTAGTATTTCTACGTTCAATCAGCCCCAGCATTTT.

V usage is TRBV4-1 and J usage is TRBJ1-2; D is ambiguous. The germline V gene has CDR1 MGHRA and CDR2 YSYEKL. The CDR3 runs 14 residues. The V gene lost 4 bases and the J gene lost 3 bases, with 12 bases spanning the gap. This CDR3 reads CASSPIGPDYGYTF. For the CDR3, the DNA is TGCGCCAGCAGCCCGATTGGCCCAGACTATGGCTACACCTTC.

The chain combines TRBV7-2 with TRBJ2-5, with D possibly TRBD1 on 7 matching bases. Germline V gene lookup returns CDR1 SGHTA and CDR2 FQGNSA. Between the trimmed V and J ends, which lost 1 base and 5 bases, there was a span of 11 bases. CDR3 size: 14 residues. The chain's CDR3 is CASSLDAGGETQYF. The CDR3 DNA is TGTGCCAGCAGCTTAGACGCAGGGGGGGAGACCCAGTACTTC.

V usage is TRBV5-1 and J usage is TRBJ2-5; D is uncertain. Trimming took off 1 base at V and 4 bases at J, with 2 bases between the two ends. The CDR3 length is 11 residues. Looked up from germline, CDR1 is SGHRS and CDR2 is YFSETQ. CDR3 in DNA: TGCGCCAGCAGCTTGCGAGAGACCCAGTACTTC. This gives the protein CASSLRETQYF.

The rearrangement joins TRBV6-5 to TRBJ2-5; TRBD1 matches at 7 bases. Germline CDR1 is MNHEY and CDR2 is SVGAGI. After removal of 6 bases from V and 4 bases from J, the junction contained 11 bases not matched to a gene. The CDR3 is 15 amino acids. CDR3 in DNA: TGTGCCAGCAGCCGTAGACAGGGAGTGAGAGAGACCCAGTACTTC. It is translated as CASSRRQGVRETQYF.

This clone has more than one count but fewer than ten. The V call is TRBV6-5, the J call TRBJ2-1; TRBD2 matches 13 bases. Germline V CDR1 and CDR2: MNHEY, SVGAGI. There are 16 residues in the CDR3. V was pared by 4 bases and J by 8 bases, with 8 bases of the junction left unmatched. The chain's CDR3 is CASSSLLAGGVYEQFF. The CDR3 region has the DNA TGTGCCAGCAGTTCCCTACTAGCGGGAGGGGTTTATGAGCAGTTCTTC.

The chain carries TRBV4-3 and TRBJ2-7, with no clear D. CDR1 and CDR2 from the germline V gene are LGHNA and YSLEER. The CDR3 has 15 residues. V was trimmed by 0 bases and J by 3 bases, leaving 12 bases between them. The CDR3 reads CASSQEEGVYYEQYF. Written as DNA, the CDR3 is TGCGCCAGCAGCCAAGAGGAAGGAGTCTACTACGAGCAGTACTTC.

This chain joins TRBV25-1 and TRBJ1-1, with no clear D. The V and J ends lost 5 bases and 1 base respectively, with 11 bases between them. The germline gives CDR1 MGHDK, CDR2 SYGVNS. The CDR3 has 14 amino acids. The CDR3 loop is CASSPPRGNTEAFF. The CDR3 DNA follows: TGTGCCAGCAGTCCCCCCCGGGGGAACACTGAAGCTTTCTTT. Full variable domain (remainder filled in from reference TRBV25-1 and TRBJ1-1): EADIYQTPRYLVIGTGKKITLECSQTMGHDKMYWYQQDPGMELHLIHYSYGVNSTEKGDLSSESTVSRIRTEHFPLTLESARPSHTSQYLCASSPPRGNTEAFFGQGTRLTVV.

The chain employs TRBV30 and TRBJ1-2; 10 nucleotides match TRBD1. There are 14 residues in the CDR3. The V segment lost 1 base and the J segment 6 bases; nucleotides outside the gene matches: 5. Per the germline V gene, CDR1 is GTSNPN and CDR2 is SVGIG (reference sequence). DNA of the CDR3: TGTGCCTGGAGTGCTGACAGGGGGCGACATGGCTACACCTTC. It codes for CAWSADRGRHGYTF. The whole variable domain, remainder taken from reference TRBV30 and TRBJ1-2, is SQTIHQWPATLVQPVGSPLSLECTVEGTSNPNLYWYRQAAGRGLQLLFYSVGIGQISSEVPQNLSASRPQDRQFILSSKKLLLSDSGFYLCAWSADRGRHGYTFGSGTRLTVV.

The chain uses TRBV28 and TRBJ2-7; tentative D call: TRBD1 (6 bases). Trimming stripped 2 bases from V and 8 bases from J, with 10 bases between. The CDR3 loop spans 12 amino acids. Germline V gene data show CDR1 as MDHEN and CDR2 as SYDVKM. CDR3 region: CASSLVQGKQYF. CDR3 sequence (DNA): TGTGCCAGCAGTTTAGTACAGGGTAAGCAGTACTTC.

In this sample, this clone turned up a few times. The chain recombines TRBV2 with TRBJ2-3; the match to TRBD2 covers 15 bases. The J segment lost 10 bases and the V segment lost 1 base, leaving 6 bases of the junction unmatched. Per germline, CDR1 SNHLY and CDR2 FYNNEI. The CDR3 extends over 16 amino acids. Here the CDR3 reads CASSEGTSGGAGAQYF. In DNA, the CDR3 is TGTGCCAGCAGTGAAGGGACTAGCGGGGGGGCAGGGGCGCAGTATTTT.

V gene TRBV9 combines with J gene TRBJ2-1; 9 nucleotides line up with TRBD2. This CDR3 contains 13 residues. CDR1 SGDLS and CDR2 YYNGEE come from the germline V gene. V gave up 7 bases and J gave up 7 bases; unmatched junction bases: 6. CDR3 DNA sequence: TGTGCCAGCGGCGGACTAGCGAGGAATGAGCAGTTCTTC. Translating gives CASGGLARNEQFF.

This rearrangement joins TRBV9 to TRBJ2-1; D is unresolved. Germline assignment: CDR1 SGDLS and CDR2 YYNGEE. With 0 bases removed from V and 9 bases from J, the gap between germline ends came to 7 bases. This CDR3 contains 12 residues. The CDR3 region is CASSVATGEQFF. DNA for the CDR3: TGTGCCAGCAGCGTAGCGACGGGTGAGCAGTTCTTC. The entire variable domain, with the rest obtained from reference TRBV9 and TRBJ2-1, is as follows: DSGVTQTPKHLITATGQRVTLRCSPRSGDLSVYWYQQSLDQGLQFLIQYYNGEERAKGNILERFSAQQFPDLHSELNLSSLELGDSALYFCASSVATGEQFFGPGTRLTVL.

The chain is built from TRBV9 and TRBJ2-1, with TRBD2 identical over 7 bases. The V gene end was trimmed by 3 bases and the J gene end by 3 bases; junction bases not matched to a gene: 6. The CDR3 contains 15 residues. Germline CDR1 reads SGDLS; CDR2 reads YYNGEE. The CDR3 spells CASSASGNGYNEQFF. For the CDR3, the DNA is TGTGCCAGCAGCGCAAGCGGGAATGGCTACAATGAGCAGTTCTTC. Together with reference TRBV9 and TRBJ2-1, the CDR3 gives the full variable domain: DSGVTQTPKHLITATGQRVTLRCSPRSGDLSVYWYQQSLDQGLQFLIQYYNGEERAKGNILERFSAQQFPDLHSELNLSSLELGDSALYFCASSASGNGYNEQFFGPGTRLTVL.

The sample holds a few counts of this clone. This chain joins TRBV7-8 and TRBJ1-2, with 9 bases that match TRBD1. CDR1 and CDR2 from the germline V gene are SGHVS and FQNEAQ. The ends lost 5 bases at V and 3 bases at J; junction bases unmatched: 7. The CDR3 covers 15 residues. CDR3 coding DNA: TGTGCCAGCAGCCCCCGGGACAGGGTGGACTATGGCTACACCTTC. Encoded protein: CASSPRDRVDYGYTF.

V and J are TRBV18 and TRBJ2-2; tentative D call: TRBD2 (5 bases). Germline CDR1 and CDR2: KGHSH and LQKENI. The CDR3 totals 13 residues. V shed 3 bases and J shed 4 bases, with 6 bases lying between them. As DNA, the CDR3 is TGTGCCAGCTCACCGCGGGCCACCGGGGAGCTGTTTTTT. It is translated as CASSPRATGELFF.

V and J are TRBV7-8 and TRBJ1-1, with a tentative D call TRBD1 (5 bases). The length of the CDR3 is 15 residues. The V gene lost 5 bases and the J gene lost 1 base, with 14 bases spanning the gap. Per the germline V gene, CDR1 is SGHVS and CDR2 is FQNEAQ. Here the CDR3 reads CASSRRQGANTEAFF. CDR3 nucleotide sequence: TGTGCCAGCAGCCGACGGCAGGGCGCGAACACTGAAGCTTTCTTT. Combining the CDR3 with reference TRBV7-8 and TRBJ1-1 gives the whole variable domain GAGVSQSPRYKVAKRGQDVALRCDPISGHVSLFWYQQALGQGPEFLTYFQNEAQLDKSGLPSDRFFAERPEGSVSTLKIQRTQQEDSAVYLCASSRRQGANTEAFFGQGTRLTVV.

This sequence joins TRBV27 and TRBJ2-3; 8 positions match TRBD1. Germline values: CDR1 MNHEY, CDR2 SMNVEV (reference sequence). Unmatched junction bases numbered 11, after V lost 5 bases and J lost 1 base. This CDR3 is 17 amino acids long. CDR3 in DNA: TGTGCCAGCAGTATTTCGGGACAGGTTGGGGGCACAGATACGCAGTATTTT. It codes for CASSISGQVGGTDTQYF.

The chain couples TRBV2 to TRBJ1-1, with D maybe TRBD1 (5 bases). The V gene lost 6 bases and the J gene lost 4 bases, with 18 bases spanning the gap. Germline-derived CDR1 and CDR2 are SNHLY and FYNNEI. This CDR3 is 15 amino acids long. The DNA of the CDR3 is TGTGCCAGCAGCTTTCGGGACTACTCCTCCACTGAAGCTTTCTTT. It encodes CASSFRDYSSTEAFF.

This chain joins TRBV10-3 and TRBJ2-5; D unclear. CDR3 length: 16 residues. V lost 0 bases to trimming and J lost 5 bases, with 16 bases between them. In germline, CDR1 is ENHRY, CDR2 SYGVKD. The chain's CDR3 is CAISESRRGSWETQYF. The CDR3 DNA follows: TGTGCCATCAGTGAGTCAAGGAGAGGATCCTGGGAGACCCAGTACTTC.

CDR3 DNA sequence: TGTGCCAGCAGCTTGCAGGGGAGAAACACTGAAGCTTTCTTT. It specifies CASSLQGRNTEAFF. J is TRBJ1-1 and V is TRBV5-4, with a possible D match to TRBD1 (6 bases). V was shortened by 1 base and J by 2 bases, with 9 bases between the two germline ends. The CDR3 runs 14 residues. From germline, CDR1 is SGHNT and CDR2 YYREEE (reference sequence).

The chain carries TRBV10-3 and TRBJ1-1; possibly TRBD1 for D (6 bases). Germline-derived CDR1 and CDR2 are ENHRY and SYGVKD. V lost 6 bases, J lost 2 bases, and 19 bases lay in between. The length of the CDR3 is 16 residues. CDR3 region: CAISLQQGQRNTEAFF. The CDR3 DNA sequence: TGTGCCATCAGCCTCCAACAGGGACAAAGAAACACTGAAGCTTTCTTT.

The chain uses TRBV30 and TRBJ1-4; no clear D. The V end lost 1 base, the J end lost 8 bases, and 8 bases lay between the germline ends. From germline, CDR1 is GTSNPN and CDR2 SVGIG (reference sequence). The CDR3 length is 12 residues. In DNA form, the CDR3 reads TGTGCCTGGAGTGCCGGGTTCGAAAAACTGTTTTTT. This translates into CAWSAGFEKLFF.

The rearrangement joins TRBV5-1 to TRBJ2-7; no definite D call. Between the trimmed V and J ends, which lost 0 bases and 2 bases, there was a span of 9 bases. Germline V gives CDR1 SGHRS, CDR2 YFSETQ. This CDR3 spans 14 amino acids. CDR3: CASSLVLITYEQYF. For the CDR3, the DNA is TGCGCCAGCAGCTTGGTACTAATCACCTACGAGCAGTACTTC.

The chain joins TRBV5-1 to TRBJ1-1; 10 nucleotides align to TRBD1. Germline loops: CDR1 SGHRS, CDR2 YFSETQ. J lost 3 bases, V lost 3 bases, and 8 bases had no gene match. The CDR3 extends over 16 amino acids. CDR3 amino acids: CASSWGQGRGDTEAFF. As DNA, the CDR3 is TGCGCCAGCAGCTGGGGACAGGGGAGGGGGGACACTGAAGCTTTCTTT.